Following are 27 T cell receptor beta chains from one sample sequenced in a study of T cell changes during pregnancy in multiple sclerosis. Sequencing was performed with immunoSEQ multiplex PCR; in TCRdb, only in-frame clones are kept and a portion is missing. The sample yields under 75,000 clones, 80% to 95% seen once. Specimen: CD4+ T cells from peripheral blood mononuclear cells, collected after pregnancy. Receptor source: a female donor with multiple sclerosis, enrolled in a pregnancy study.

This chain connects TRBV7-9 to TRBJ1-1; a possible D gene is TRBD1 (6 bases). Germline CDR1 reads SEHNR; CDR2 reads FQNEAQ (reference sequence). Trimming left V 4 bases short and J 0 bases short, with 12 bases between. The CDR3 extends over 15 amino acids. The CDR3 loop reads CASSSDRTLNTEAFF. CDR3 DNA: TGTGCCAGCAGCTCAGACAGGACCTTGAACACTGAAGCTTTCTTT.

V usage is TRBV2 and J usage is TRBJ1-5; 10 nucleotides line up with TRBD1. CDR3 length equals 15 residues. Losses at the gene ends were 6 bases for V and 6 bases for J; bases not matched to a gene: 8. Germline-derived CDR1 and CDR2 are SNHLY and FYNNEI. The CDR3 loop reads CASRRQGASVQPQHF. As DNA, the CDR3 is TGTGCCAGCAGGAGACAGGGGGCGTCGGTTCAGCCCCAGCATTTT. The full variable domain, rest sourced from reference TRBV2 and TRBJ1-5, is EPEVTQTPSHQVTQMGQEVILRCVPISNHLYFYWYRQILGQKVEFLVSFYNNEISEKSEIFDDQFSVERPDGSNFTLKIRSTKLEDSAMYFCASRRQGASVQPQHFGDGTRLSIL.

V gene TRBV5-4 combines with J gene TRBJ2-7; TRBD2 matches at 7 bases. Germline lookup yields CDR1 SGHNT and CDR2 YYREEE (reference sequence). There are 11 residues in the CDR3. Trimming at V came to 4 bases and at J to 6 bases, leaving 1 base not matched to a gene. The CDR3 nucleotides are TGTGCCAGCAGCGGGGGGGGCGAGCAGTACTTC. Protein sequence: CASSGGGEQYF.

This clone occurred a few times. The chain joins TRBV6-1 to TRBJ2-7, with TRBD2 identical over 7 bases. V lost 6 bases to trimming and J lost 3 bases; unmatched junction nucleotides: 8. The CDR3 runs 14 residues. Germline V gene sequence: CDR1 MNHNS, CDR2 SASEGT. The CDR3 loop is CASRRGRWDYEQYF. The CDR3 nucleotides are TGTGCCAGCAGGCGCGGGAGATGGGACTACGAGCAGTACTTC.

This clone was seen once. This chain uses TRBV30 with TRBJ2-7; 7 bases align to TRBD2. The CDR3 is 15 amino acids. V trimming: 6 bases; J trimming: 2 bases; junction bases outside the gene matches: 13. Looked up from germline, CDR1 is GTSNPN and CDR2 is SVGIG (reference sequence). Written as DNA, the CDR3 is TGTGCCTGCACTTGGGAGGGCGGCCTAACCTACGAGCAGTACTTC. This translates into CACTWEGGLTYEQYF.

The chain has TRBV10-3 and TRBJ1-6; possibly TRBD1 for D (5 bases). This CDR3 comprises 13 residues. Per the germline V gene, CDR1 is ENHRY and CDR2 is SYGVKD. With 10 bases removed from V and 4 bases from J, the gap between germline ends came to 11 bases. The CDR3 spells CASRDSYNSPLHF. The CDR3 coding sequence is TGTGCCAGCCGAGACAGTTATAATTCACCCCTCCACTTT.

This clone has only a few counts. The chain carries TRBV2 and TRBJ2-2; TRBD1 matches at 9 bases. J gave up 1 base and V 5 bases, and 8 bases lay outside the gene matches. The CDR3 has 17 amino acids. Germline loops: CDR1 SNHLY, CDR2 FYNNEI. In nucleotides, the CDR3 is TGTGCCAGCAGTCCCCTCCAGGACAGGGGGAACACCGGGGAGCTGTTTTTT. It is translated as CASSPLQDRGNTGELFF.

The V gene is TRBV28, the J gene TRBJ1-5, with unresolved D. Trimming cost V 6 bases and J 6 bases, with 18 bases left between them. This CDR3 has 15 amino acids. Per the germline V gene, CDR1 is MDHEN and CDR2 is SYDVKM. The CDR3 bases are TGTGCCAGCAGCCCCTGGGCGGGGAAAAGTCAGCCCCAGCATTTT. This sequence encodes CASSPWAGKSQPQHF. Supplemented by reference TRBV28 and TRBJ1-5, the full variable domain reads DVKVTQSSRYLVKRTGEKVFLECVQDMDHENMFWYRQDPGLGLRLIYFSYDVKMKEKGDIPEGYSVSREKKERFSLILESASTNQTSMYLCASSPWAGKSQPQHFGDGTRLSIL.

V and J are TRBV28 and TRBJ2-1, with 8 nucleotides matching TRBD2. V lost 4 bases and J lost 0; bases outside the gene matches: 8. Per germline, CDR1 MDHEN and CDR2 SYDVKM. The CDR3 loop spans 17 amino acids. The CDR3 region is CASSWSSGPSSYNEQFF. The CDR3 nucleotides are TGTGCCAGCAGTTGGTCTAGCGGGCCGAGCTCCTACAATGAGCAGTTCTTC.

CDR3 amino acids: CASSGQGGQPQHF. In DNA form, the CDR3 reads TGTGCCAGTAGTGGACAGGGAGGGCAGCCCCAGCATTTT. V and J are TRBV19 and TRBJ1-5; 8 nucleotides agree with TRBD1. The length of the CDR3 is 13 residues. CDR1 LNHDA and CDR2 SQIVND come from the germline V gene (reference sequence). Trimming removed 5 bases from V and 7 bases from J; junction bases left unmatched: 4.

The chain links TRBV5-4 to TRBJ2-1, with 11 bases that match TRBD2. CDR1 is SGHNT and CDR2 is YYREEE in the germline V gene (reference sequence). The ends lost 4 bases at V and 3 bases at J; junction bases unmatched: 3. The CDR3 has 15 residues. CDR3 sequence: CASSETSGSYNEQFF. The CDR3 DNA reads TGTGCCAGCAGCGAAACTAGCGGGAGCTACAATGAGCAGTTCTTC.

The chain couples TRBV6-5 to TRBJ2-7; 8 bases line up with TRBD1. Germline values: CDR1 MNHEY, CDR2 SVGAGI. The CDR3 consists of 13 residues. Germline trimming cut 8 bases from V and 5 bases from J; bases unmatched to any gene: 8. The CDR3 bases are TGTGCCAGCCGCCGTGGACAGGGAAACGAGCAGTACTTC. It is translated as CASRRGQGNEQYF.

The chain uses TRBV15 and TRBJ1-4; TRBD1 agrees at 8 bases. The CDR3 runs to 16 residues. V dropped 0 bases and J dropped 7; count of bases not matched to a gene: 7. Germline assignment: CDR1 LNHNV and CDR2 YYDKDF (reference sequence). The CDR3 DNA is TGTGCCACCAGCAGAGATCCTACAGGGGGTGTTGAAAAACTGTTTTTT. It encodes CATSRDPTGGVEKLFF.

This clone has just one count. This chain connects TRBV14 to TRBJ2-7; possible D gene TRBD1, 6 bases. Germline loops: CDR1 SGHDN, CDR2 FVKESK. The V end was cut by 1 base, the J end by 1 base, with 8 bases between. CDR3 length: 14 amino acids. CDR3 region: CASSQGQGSYEQYF. CDR3 in DNA: TGTGCCAGCAGCCAAGGGCAGGGGTCCTACGAGCAGTACTTC. Based on the CDR3 plus reference TRBV14 and TRBJ2-7, the full variable domain is EAGVTQFPSHSVIEKGQTVTLRCDPISGHDNLYWYRRVMGKEIKFLLHFVKESKQDESGMPNNRFLAERTGGTYSTLKVQPAELEDSGVYFCASSQGQGSYEQYFGPGTRLTVT.

The chain uses TRBV5-4 and TRBJ2-1, with D unresolved. The CDR3 length is 17 residues. The germline gives CDR1 SGHNT, CDR2 YYREEE (reference sequence). Between the trimmed V and J ends, which lost 0 bases and 4 bases, there was a span of 17 bases. The CDR3 loop is CASSLEPNLRQYNEQFF. Here the CDR3 DNA reads TGTGCCAGCAGCTTGGAGCCCAACCTCAGACAATACAATGAGCAGTTCTTC.

Here the CDR3 DNA reads TGTGCCAGCAGCTCCAGGGACAGGGTCTACAATGAGCAGTTCTTC. Residues: CASSSRDRVYNEQFF. This chain connects TRBV28 to TRBJ2-1, with TRBD1 matching 9 bases. Germline values: CDR1 MDHEN, CDR2 SYDVKM. The CDR3 runs to 15 residues. The V segment lost 6 bases and the J segment 3 bases; nucleotides outside the gene matches: 6.

The chain joins TRBV5-1 to TRBJ2-1, with D perhaps matching TRBD1 (5 bases). The V gene's germline CDR1 is SGHRS and CDR2 YFSETQ. V was shortened by 0 bases and J by 9 bases, with 16 bases between the two germline ends. The CDR3 sequence is 15 residues long. The CDR3 here is CASSLALDIRGEQFF. DNA for the CDR3: TGCGCCAGCAGCTTGGCCCTGGATATAAGGGGTGAGCAGTTCTTC.

CDR3 sequence reads: CASSSDRGNGYTF. The CDR3 DNA reads as TGTGCCAGCAGCTCCGACAGGGGCAATGGCTACACCTTC. The genes are TRBV5-4 and TRBJ1-2, with TRBD1 identical over 8 bases. Losses at the gene ends were 3 bases for V and 6 bases for J; bases not matched to a gene: 4. There are 13 residues in the CDR3. CDR1 is SGHNT and CDR2 is YYREEE in the germline V gene (reference sequence).

The chain has TRBV19 and TRBJ1-2; 10 bases fit TRBD1. Looked up from germline, CDR1 is LNHDA and CDR2 is SQIVND (reference sequence). V was clipped by 10 bases and J by 6 bases; unmatched bases: 8. There are 13 residues in the CDR3. DNA for the CDR3: TGTGCCACACCGGGACAGGGGTTCGATGGCTACACCTTC. This sequence encodes CATPGQGFDGYTF.

The chain recombines TRBV19 with TRBJ2-5; TRBD2 matches at 7 bases. The V gene end was trimmed by 0 bases and the J gene end by 4 bases; junction bases not matched to a gene: 5. Germline V gene data show CDR1 as LNHDA and CDR2 as SQIVND (reference sequence). This CDR3 spans 15 amino acids. The CDR3 DNA is TGTGCCAGTAGTATAGATTACGGGGGGACAGAGACCCAGTACTTC. The encoded protein is CASSIDYGGTETQYF.

The rearrangement uses TRBV2 and TRBJ2-7; 7 bases agree with TRBD1. After removal of 5 bases from V and 1 base from J, the junction contained 5 bases not matched to a gene. Per germline, CDR1 SNHLY and CDR2 FYNNEI. The CDR3 is 14 amino acids. Here the CDR3 DNA reads TGTGCCAGCAGTCCAGACAGGGCTTCCTACGAGCAGTACTTC. Its translation: CASSPDRASYEQYF.

The V call is TRBV4-1, the J call TRBJ1-2; D may be TRBD1 (6 bases). V was pared by 6 bases and J by 4 bases, with 18 bases between. CDR3 size: 15 residues. Germline V gene sequence: CDR1 MGHRA, CDR2 YSYEKL. For the CDR3, the DNA is TGCGCCAGCAGGACTGTGCTAGGGGGACCCTATGGCTACACCTTC. It encodes CASRTVLGGPYGYTF.

For this clone: Other DNA sequences in this specimen translate into the identical CDR3. CDR3 residues: CASSTTASTDTQYF. The CDR3 DNA sequence: TGTGCCAGTAGTACCACAGCTAGCACAGATACGCAGTATTTT. This rearrangement joins TRBV19 to TRBJ2-3, with no clear D. V was shortened by 4 bases and J by 0 bases, with 8 bases between the two germline ends. The length of the CDR3 is 14 residues. Germline V gives CDR1 LNHDA, CDR2 SQIVND (reference sequence).

The gene calls are TRBV7-9 and TRBJ1-3; TRBD1 matches at 7 bases. The germline V gene has CDR1 SEHNR and CDR2 FQNEAQ (reference sequence). CDR3 length: 17 amino acids. Trimming took 4 bases from V and 2 from J; bases not matched to a gene: 11. CDR3 residues: CASSSRFQGGTGNTIYF. The CDR3, as DNA: TGTGCCAGCAGCTCTAGGTTCCAGGGGGGTACTGGAAACACCATATATTTT. Supplemented by reference TRBV7-9 and TRBJ1-3, the full variable domain reads DTGVSQNPRHKITKRGQNVTFRCDPISEHNRLYWYRQTLGQGPEFLTYFQNEAQLEKSRLLSDRFSAERPKGSFSTLEIQRTEQGDSAMYLCASSSRFQGGTGNTIYFGEGSWLTVV.

The chain has TRBV6-5 and TRBJ1-3; 7 bases agree with TRBD1. CDR3 size: 15 residues. Trimming removed 6 bases from V and 4 bases from J; junction bases left unmatched: 9. Germline CDR1 MNHEY, CDR2 SVGAGI. The CDR3 sequence is CASRETGQLGNTIYF. In nucleotides, the CDR3 is TGTGCCAGCAGGGAGACAGGGCAGCTCGGAAACACCATATATTTT.

The chain is built from TRBV18 and TRBJ2-6, with D perhaps matching TRBD1 (5 bases). The germline V gene encodes CDR1 KGHSH and CDR2 LQKENI. Trimming stripped 8 bases from V and 4 bases from J, with 21 bases between. The CDR3 spans 17 residues. The CDR3: CASGWGRVGSGANVLTF. Here the CDR3 DNA reads TGTGCCAGCGGATGGGGCAGGGTTGGATCCGGGGCCAACGTCCTGACTTTC.

The chain has TRBV9 and TRBJ2-7; 9 bases match TRBD2. The J segment lost 7 bases and the V segment lost 4 bases, leaving 12 bases of the junction unmatched. The CDR3 consists of 15 residues. CDR1 is SGDLS and CDR2 is YYNGEE in the germline V gene. The CDR3 sequence is CASSFASGSGGEQYF. The CDR3 DNA sequence: TGTGCCAGCAGCTTCGCCTCGGGGAGCGGGGGGGAGCAGTACTTC.